The rows below give T cell receptor beta chains drawn from one sample of a study of shared clonotypes between healthy human individuals. The repertoire was sequenced with immunoSEQ multiplex PCR; TCRdb's copy has only in-frame clones and lacks some. The sample comprises 2 million to 2.5 million clones, 85% to 95% of which are singletons, and approximately 0.41% rests with the top ten. Input material: naive CD4+ T cells from PBMCs. The receptors here all came from a man between 18 and 29 years old in good health. Some clones in this sample may be carry-over from other donors' samples. Each CDR3 is given with its conserved first and last residue. D genes are given only for firm matches. Only part of the rows carry a size: once, few, many, or a class if the clone is expanded.

D,J,size,V,CDR3,DNA
TRBD2,TRBJ2-1,NA,TRBV12-5,CASGLVRLADHNEQFF,TGTGCTAGTGGTTTGGTACGGCTAGCGGATCACAATGAGCAGTTCTTC
TRBD1,TRBJ1-3,NA,TRBV7-9,CASSPWDRATGNTIYF,TGTGCCAGCAGCCCTTGGGACAGGGCAACTGGAAACACCATATATTTT
NA,TRBJ2-6,once,TRBV7-9,CASSLVRAPGANVLTF,TGTGCCAGCAGCTTAGTGCGGGCCCCTGGGGCCAACGTCCTGACTTTC
TRBD2,TRBJ2-5,NA,TRBV15,CATSRAPTSGQETQYF,TGTGCCACCAGCAGAGCCCCCACTAGCGGGCAAGAGACCCAGTACTTC
TRBD1,TRBJ2-2,NA,TRBV7-9,CASSLGQGMPVTGELFF,TGTGCCAGCAGCTTGGGACAGGGGATGCCGGTCACCGGGGAGCTGTTTTTT
NA,TRBJ1-2,NA,TRBV6-1,CASSPPTSRRGYTF,TGTGCCAGCAGTCCTCCGACAAGTCGGAGGGGCTACACCTTC
TRBD2,TRBJ2-1,once,TRBV10-3,CAISAGLAGGYNEQFF,TGTGCCATCAGTGCGGGACTAGCGGGAGGCTACAATGAGCAGTTCTTC
NA,TRBJ1-2,NA,TRBV12-5,CASGGQQGYTF,TGTGCTAGTGGCGGCCAGCAAGGCTACACCTTC
NA,TRBJ1-4,NA,TRBV28,CASSLFRGATNEKLFF,TGTGCCAGCAGTTTATTCAGGGGCGCGACTAATGAAAAACTGTTTTTT
NA,TRBJ2-3,NA,TRBV7-9,CASTKGAGSPALEGTQYF,TGTGCCAGCACCAAGGGCGCCGGGAGCCCGGCCCTCGAGGGAACGCAGTATTTT
NA,TRBJ2-5,NA,TRBV9,CASSVDPRETQYF,TGTGCCAGCAGCGTAGATCCGAGAGAGACCCAGTACTTC
NA,TRBJ2-1,few,TRBV6-6,CASSYLKGWHNEQFF,TGTGCCAGCAGTTACTTGAAGGGTTGGCACAATGAGCAGTTCTTC
NA,TRBJ1-6,NA,TRBV6-5,CASSPRGPITPLHF,TGTGCCAGCAGTCCCCGGGGGCCTATAACACCCCTCCACTTT
NA,TRBJ2-5,NA,TRBV28,CASRDQETQYF,TGTGCCAGCAGGGATCAAGAGACCCAGTACTTC
TRBD1,TRBJ2-1,NA,TRBV9,CASSSRDREINEQFF,TGTGCCAGCAGCTCCCGGGACAGGGAGATCAATGAGCAGTTCTTC
NA,TRBJ2-1,once,TRBV2,CASSDWWETSEQFF,TGTGCCAGCAGTGATTGGTGGGAGACGAGTGAGCAGTTCTTC
NA,TRBJ2-2,NA,TRBV6-1,CASDSGTLNTGELFF,TGTGCCAGCGACTCCGGGACTTTAAACACCGGGGAGCTGTTTTTT
NA,TRBJ1-2,NA,TRBV28,CASSPLAGLTVYGYTF,TGTGCCAGCAGTCCCCTGGCAGGGCTGACCGTCTATGGCTACACCTTC
NA,TRBJ2-3,NA,TRBV7-2,CASSNRANTQYF,TGTGCCAGCAGCAACCGGGCCAATACGCAGTATTTT
NA,TRBJ2-7,NA,TRBV7-3,CASSLSGPGNEQYF,TGTGCCAGCAGCTTAAGCGGACCGGGCAACGAGCAGTACTTC
TRBD2,TRBJ2-1,NA,TRBV5-1,CASSRRLAGTNEQFF,TGCGCCAGCAGCCGCAGACTAGCGGGGACAAATGAGCAGTTCTTC
TRBD2,TRBJ2-7,NA,TRBV27,CASSSWTSGSYEQYF,TGTGCCAGCAGCTCCTGGACTAGCGGCTCCTACGAGCAGTACTTC
TRBD2,TRBJ2-1,NA,TRBV7-3,CASSLGTSGYEQFF,TGTGCCAGCAGCCTCGGGACTAGCGGCTATGAGCAGTTCTTC
TRBD2,TRBJ2-2,NA,TRBV2,CASSEALRVAGGELFF,TGTGCCAGCAGTGAAGCGCTTCGGGTAGCGGGAGGGGAGCTGTTTTTT
NA,TRBJ1-1,NA,TRBV29-1,CSGSDGNTEAFF,TGCAGCGGGTCCGACGGGAACACTGAAGCTTTCTTT
TRBD2,TRBJ2-1,NA,TRBV4-1,CASGLAGHDEQFF,TGCGCCAGCGGACTAGCGGGACACGATGAGCAGTTCTTC
TRBD2,TRBJ2-1,NA,TRBV2,CASSEALRRGARDEQFF,TGTGCCAGCAGTGAAGCGCTGCGGCGGGGGGCCAGGGATGAGCAGTTCTTC
NA,TRBJ2-5,NA,TRBV10-1,CASSRGRQETQYF,TGCGCCAGCAGCCGGGGCCGCCAAGAGACCCAGTACTTC